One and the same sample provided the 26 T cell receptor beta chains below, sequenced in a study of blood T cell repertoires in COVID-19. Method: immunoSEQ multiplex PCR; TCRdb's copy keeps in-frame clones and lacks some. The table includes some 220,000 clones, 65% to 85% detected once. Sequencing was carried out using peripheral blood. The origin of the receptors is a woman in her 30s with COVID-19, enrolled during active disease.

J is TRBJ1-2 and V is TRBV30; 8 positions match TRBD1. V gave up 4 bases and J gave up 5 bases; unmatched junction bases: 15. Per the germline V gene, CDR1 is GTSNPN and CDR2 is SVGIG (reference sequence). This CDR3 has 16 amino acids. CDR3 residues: CAWTAQGAKSRYGYTF. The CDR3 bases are TGTGCCTGGACTGCCCAGGGGGCGAAAAGTCGGTATGGCTACACCTTC. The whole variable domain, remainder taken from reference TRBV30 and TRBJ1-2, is SQTIHQWPATLVQPVGSPLSLECTVEGTSNPNLYWYRQAAGRGLQLLFYSVGIGQISSEVPQNLSASRPQDRQFILSSKKLLLSDSGFYLCAWTAQGAKSRYGYTFGSGTRLTVV.

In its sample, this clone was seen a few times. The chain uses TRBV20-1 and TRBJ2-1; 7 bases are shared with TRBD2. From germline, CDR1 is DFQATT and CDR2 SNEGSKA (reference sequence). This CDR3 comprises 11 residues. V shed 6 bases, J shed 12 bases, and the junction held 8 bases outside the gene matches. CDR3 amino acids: CSAERTSRQFF. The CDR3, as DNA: TGCAGTGCCGAGAGGACTAGTCGGCAGTTCTTC.

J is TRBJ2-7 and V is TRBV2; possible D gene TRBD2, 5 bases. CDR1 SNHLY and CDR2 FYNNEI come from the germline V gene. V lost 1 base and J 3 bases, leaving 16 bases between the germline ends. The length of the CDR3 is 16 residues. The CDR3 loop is CASSEGWRGLGYEQYF. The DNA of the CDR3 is TGTGCCAGCAGTGAAGGGTGGCGAGGGTTGGGCTACGAGCAGTACTTC.

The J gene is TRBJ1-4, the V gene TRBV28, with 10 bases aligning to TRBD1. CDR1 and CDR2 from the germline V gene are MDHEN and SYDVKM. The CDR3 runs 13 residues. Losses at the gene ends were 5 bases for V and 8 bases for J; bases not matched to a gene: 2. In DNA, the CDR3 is TGTGCCAGCAGTGGGACAGGGGAAGAAAAACTGTTTTTT. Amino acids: CASSGTGEEKLFF.

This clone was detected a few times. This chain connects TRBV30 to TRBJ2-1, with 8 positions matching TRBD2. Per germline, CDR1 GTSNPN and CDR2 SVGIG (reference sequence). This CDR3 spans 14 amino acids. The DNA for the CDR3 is TGTGCTGGAGGGGAAGCGGGGGTCTACAATGAGCAGTTCTTC. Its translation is CAGGEAGVYNEQFF. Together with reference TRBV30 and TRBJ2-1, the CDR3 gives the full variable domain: SQTIHQWPATLVQPVGSPLSLECTVEGTSNPNLYWYRQAAGRGLQLLFYSVGIGQISSEVPQNLSASRPQDRQFILSSKKLLLSDSGFYLCAGGEAGVYNEQFFGPGTRLTVL.

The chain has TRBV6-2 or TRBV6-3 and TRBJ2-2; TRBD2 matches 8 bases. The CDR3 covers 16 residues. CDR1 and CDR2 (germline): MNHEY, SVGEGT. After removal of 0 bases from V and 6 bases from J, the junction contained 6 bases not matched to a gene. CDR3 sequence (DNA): TGTGCCAGCAGTTACTCGACAAGCGGGAGAGCCGGGGAGCTGTTTTTT. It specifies CASSYSTSGRAGELFF.

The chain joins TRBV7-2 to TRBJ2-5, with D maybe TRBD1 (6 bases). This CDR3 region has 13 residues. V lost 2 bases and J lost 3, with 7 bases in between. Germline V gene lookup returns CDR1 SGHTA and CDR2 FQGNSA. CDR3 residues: CASSLNREETQYF. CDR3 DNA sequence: TGTGCCAGCAGCTTAAACAGGGAAGAGACCCAGTACTTC.

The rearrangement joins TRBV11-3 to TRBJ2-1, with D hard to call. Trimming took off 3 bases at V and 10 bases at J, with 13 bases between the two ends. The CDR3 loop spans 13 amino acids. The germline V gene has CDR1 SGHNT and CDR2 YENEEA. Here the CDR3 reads CASSFLDSPEQFF. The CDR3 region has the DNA TGTGCCAGCAGCTTCCTCGACTCTCCCGAGCAGTTCTTC.

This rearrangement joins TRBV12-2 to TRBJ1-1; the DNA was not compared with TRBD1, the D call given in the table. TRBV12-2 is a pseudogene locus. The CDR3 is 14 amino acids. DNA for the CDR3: TGTGCAAGTCGCATATCAGGACAGGGTCCTGAAGCTTTCTTT. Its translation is CASRISGQGPEAFF.

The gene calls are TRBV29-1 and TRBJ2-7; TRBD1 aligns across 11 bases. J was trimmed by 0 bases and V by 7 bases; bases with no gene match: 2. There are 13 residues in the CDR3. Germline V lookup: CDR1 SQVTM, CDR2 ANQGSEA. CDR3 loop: CSAGQGASYEQYF. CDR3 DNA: TGCAGCGCAGGACAGGGGGCCTCCTACGAGCAGTACTTC.

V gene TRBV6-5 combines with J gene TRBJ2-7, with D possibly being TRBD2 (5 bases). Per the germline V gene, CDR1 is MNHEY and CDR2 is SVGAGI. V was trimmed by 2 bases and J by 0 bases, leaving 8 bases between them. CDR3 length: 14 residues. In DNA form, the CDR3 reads TGTGCCAGCAGTTACCAGCGGAGCTCCTACGAGCAGTACTTC. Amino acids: CASSYQRSSYEQYF.

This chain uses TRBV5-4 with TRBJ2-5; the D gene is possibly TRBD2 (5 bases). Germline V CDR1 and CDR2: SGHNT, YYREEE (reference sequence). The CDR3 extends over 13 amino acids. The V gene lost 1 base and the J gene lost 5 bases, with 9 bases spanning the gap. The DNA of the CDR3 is TGTGCCAGCAGCTTGCAAGGAGGCGAGACCCAGTACTTC. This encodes CASSLQGGETQYF.

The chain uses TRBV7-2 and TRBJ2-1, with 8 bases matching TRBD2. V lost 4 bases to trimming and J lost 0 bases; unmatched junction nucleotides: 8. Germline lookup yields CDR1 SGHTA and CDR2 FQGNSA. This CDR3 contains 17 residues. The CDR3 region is CASSSTRSGSSYNEQFF. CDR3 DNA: TGTGCCAGCAGCTCGACGCGGAGCGGGAGCTCCTACAATGAGCAGTTCTTC.

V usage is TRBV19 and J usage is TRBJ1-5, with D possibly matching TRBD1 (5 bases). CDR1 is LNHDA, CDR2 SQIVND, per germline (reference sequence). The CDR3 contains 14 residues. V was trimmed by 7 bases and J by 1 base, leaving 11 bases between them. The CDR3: CASNWGDSNQPQHF. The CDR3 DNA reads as TGTGCCAGTAACTGGGGGGACAGCAATCAGCCCCAGCATTTT.

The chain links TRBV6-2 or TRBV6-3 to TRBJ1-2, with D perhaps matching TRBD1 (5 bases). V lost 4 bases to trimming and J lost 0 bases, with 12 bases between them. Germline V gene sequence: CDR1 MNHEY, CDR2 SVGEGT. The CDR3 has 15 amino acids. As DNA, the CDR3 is TGTGCCAGCAGTTCCGGACACCTAGCTAACTATGGCTACACCTTC. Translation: CASSSGHLANYGYTF.

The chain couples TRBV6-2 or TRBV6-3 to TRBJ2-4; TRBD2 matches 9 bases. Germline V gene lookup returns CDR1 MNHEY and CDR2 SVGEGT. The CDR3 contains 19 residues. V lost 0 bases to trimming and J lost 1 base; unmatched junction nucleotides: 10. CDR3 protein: CASSYSGLGSGGAKNIQYF. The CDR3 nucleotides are TGTGCCAGCAGTTACTCTGGACTAGGGAGCGGGGGGGCCAAAAACATTCAGTACTTC.

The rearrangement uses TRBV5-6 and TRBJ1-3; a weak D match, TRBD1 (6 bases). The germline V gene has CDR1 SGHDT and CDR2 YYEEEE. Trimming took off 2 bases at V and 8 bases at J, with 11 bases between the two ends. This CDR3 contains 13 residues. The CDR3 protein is CASSFQGKDTIYF. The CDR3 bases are TGTGCCAGCAGCTTTCAGGGGAAGGACACCATATATTTT.

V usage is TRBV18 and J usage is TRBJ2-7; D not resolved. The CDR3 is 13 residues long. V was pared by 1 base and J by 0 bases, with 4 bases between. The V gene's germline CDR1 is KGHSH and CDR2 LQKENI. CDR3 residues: CASSPLSSYEQYF. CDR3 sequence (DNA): TGTGCCAGCTCACCACTCAGCTCCTACGAGCAGTACTTC.

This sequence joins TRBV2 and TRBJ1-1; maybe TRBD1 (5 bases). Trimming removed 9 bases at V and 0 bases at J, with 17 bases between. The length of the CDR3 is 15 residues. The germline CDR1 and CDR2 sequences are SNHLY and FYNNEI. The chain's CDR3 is CARQPPDRLNTEAFF. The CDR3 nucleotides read TGTGCCAGACAGCCCCCCGACAGACTGAACACTGAAGCTTTCTTT.

This chain's CDR3 is CASSYPTGAYNEQFF. As DNA, the CDR3 is TGTGCCAGCAGTTACCCGACAGGTGCCTACAATGAGCAGTTCTTC. The J gene is TRBJ2-1, the V gene TRBV6-2 or TRBV6-3, with a weak D call TRBD1 (6 bases). The CDR3 runs to 15 residues. V was shortened by 2 bases and J by 2 bases, with 10 bases between the two germline ends. Germline V CDR1 and CDR2: MNHEY, SVGEGT.

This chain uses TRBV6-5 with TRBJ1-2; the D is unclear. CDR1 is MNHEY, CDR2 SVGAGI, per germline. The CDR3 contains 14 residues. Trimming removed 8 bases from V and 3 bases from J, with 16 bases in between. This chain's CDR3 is CASLGAGRDYGYTF. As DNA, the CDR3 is TGTGCCAGCCTTGGAGCGGGCAGAGACTATGGCTACACCTTC.

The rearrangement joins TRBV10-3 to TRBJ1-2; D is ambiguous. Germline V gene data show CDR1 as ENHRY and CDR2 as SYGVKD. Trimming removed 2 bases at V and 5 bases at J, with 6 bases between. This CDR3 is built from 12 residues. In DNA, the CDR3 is TGTGCCATCAGTGAGGTGGAGTATGGCTACACCTTC. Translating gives CAISEVEYGYTF.

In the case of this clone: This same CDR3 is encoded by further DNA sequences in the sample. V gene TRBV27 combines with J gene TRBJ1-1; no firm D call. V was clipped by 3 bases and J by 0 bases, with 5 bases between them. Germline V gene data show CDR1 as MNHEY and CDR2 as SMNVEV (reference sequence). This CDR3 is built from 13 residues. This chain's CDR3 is CASSLSMNTEAFF. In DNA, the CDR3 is TGTGCCAGCAGTTTGAGTATGAACACTGAAGCTTTCTTT.

CDR3 loop: CASSLDSTEAFF. The CDR3, as DNA: TGTGCCAGCAGCCTGGACAGCACTGAAGCTTTCTTT. V gene TRBV5-4 combines with J gene TRBJ1-1, with D possibly being TRBD1 (6 bases). The CDR3 covers 12 residues. With 4 bases removed from V and 4 bases from J, the gap between germline ends came to 8 bases. Germline V gives CDR1 SGHNT, CDR2 YYREEE (reference sequence).

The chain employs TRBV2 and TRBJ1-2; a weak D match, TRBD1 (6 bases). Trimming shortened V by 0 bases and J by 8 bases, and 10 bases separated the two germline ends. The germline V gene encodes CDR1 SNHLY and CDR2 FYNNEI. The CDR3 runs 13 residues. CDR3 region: CASSEARGAGYTF. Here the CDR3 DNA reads TGTGCCAGCAGTGAAGCGCGGGGGGCCGGCTACACCTTC.

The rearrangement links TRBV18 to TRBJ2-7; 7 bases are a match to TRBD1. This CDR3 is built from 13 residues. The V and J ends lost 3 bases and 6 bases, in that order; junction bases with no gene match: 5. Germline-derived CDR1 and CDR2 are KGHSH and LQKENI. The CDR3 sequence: CASSPTGKGEQYF. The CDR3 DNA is TGTGCCAGCTCACCGACAGGGAAGGGCGAGCAGTACTTC.